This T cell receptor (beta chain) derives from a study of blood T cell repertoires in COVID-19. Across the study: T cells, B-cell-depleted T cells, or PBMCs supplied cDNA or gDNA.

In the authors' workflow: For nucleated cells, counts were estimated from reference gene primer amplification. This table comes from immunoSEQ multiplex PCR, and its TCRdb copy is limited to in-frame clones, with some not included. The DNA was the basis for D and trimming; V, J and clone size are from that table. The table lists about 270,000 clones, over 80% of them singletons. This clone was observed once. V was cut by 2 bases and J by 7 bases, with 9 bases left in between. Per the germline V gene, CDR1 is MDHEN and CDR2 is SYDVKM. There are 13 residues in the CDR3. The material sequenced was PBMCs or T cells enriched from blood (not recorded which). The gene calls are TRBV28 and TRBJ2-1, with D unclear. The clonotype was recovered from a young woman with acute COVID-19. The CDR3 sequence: CASSLEQPNEQFF. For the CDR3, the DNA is TGTGCCAGCAGTTTAGAGCAACCAAATGAGCAGTTCTTC.